One sample yielded the 13 T cell receptor beta chains listed below, sequenced in a study of cytomegalovirus exposure and HLA in healthy donors. Primers: 60 Vbeta forward and 13 Jbeta reverse. Libraries were prepared by immunoSEQ multiplex PCR; TCRdb keeps only in-frame clonotypes and omits some of them. The table has approximately 160,000 clones, about four fifths seen once. The sample comprised PBMCs. Receptors originate from a male donor in good health and CMV-seropositive.

The sample holds one count of this clone. J is TRBJ2-2 and V is TRBV9, with TRBD2 as a possible D gene (6 bases). This CDR3 is 16 amino acids long. CDR1 is SGDLS, CDR2 YYNGEE, per germline. The V end lost 4 bases, the J end lost 1 base, and 14 bases lay between the germline ends. The CDR3 DNA sequence: TGTGCCAGCAGCCCCCCTCGCGGGGAGAACACCGGGGAGCTGTTTTTT. It specifies CASSPPRGENTGELFF.

This clone has only a few counts. The V gene is TRBV10-3, the J gene TRBJ1-1, with TRBD1 as a possible D gene (5 bases). This CDR3 comprises 15 residues. Trimming removed 4 bases at V and 2 bases at J, with 14 bases between. Looked up from germline, CDR1 is ENHRY and CDR2 is SYGVKD. The CDR3 region is CAISVGQEANTEAFF. Written as DNA, the CDR3 is TGTGCCATCAGTGTGGGGCAAGAGGCTAACACTGAAGCTTTCTTT.

The rearrangement joins TRBV9 to TRBJ1-5, with D tentatively TRBD1 (6 bases). Deletions cut 0 bases from V and 8 bases from J, with 12 bases between. The CDR3 extends over 14 amino acids. Germline CDR1 reads SGDLS; CDR2 reads YYNGEE. The chain's CDR3 is CASSVGGGQEPQHF. The CDR3 coding sequence is TGTGCCAGCAGCGTAGGAGGGGGACAAGAGCCCCAGCATTTT.

The chain recombines TRBV2 with TRBJ1-1; TRBD1 is a possible D gene (5 bases). This CDR3 comprises 14 residues. From germline, CDR1 is SNHLY and CDR2 FYNNEI. Between the trimmed V and J ends, which lost 10 bases and 0 bases, there was a span of 15 bases. Written as DNA, the CDR3 is TGTGCCACCCAATCCCGGGGGGTGAACACTGAAGCTTTCTTT. Translation gives CATQSRGVNTEAFF.

J is TRBJ1-1 and V is TRBV5-5; 9 nucleotides match TRBD1. The germline gives CDR1 SGHKS, CDR2 YYEKEE (reference sequence). The J segment lost 5 bases and the V segment lost 4 bases, leaving 3 bases of the junction unmatched. This CDR3 region has 13 residues. The CDR3 bases are TGTGCCAGCAGCCGGACAGGGGTGACTGAAGCTTTCTTT. This encodes CASSRTGVTEAFF.

This chain links TRBV30 with TRBJ2-7; D gene uncertain. The CDR3 is 12 residues long. The V gene lost 2 bases and the J gene lost 1 base, with 6 bases spanning the gap. Germline CDR1 is GTSNPN and CDR2 is SVGIG (reference sequence). The CDR3, as DNA: TGTGCCTGGAGTTCACTATCCTACGAGCAGTACTTC. This gives the protein CAWSSLSYEQYF.

This clone was recorded once. This rearrangement joins TRBV7-2 to TRBJ1-2, with a tentative D call TRBD1 (5 bases). This CDR3 has 11 amino acids. The V gene lost 10 bases and the J gene lost 4 bases, with 10 bases spanning the gap. CDR1 SGHTA and CDR2 FQGNSA come from the germline V gene. The CDR3 sequence: CATQQGYGYTF. For the CDR3, the DNA is TGTGCCACCCAGCAGGGCTATGGCTACACCTTC.

This sequence joins TRBV30 and TRBJ1-1, with a tentative D call TRBD1 (5 bases). Germline lookup yields CDR1 GTSNPN and CDR2 SVGIG (reference sequence). Trimming left V 4 bases short and J 1 base short, with 13 bases between. The CDR3 is 14 amino acids. The CDR3 loop reads CAWTAVTGNTEAFF. CDR3 sequence (DNA): TGTGCCTGGACCGCAGTAACAGGGAACACTGAAGCTTTCTTT.

This sequence joins TRBV5-1 and TRBJ1-3, with D perhaps matching TRBD1 (6 bases). The germline gives CDR1 SGHRS, CDR2 YFSETQ. Trimming left V 0 bases short and J 8 bases short, with 21 bases between. The CDR3 consists of 17 residues. The CDR3 DNA follows: TGCGCCAGCAGCTTGGACCTATCAGGACCCAGGGGCGACACCATATATTTT. Translated, it gives CASSLDLSGPRGDTIYF.

The chain is built from TRBV30 and TRBJ2-2; unclear D gene. Germline loops: CDR1 GTSNPN, CDR2 SVGIG (reference sequence). Deletions cut 2 bases from V and 5 bases from J, with 6 bases between. CDR3 length: 12 amino acids. The CDR3 here is CAWSPETGELFF. The CDR3 DNA follows: TGTGCCTGGAGTCCCGAGACCGGGGAGCTGTTTTTT.

This clone has just a few counts. This chain uses TRBV9 with TRBJ1-1; the D is unclear. Germline V gene data show CDR1 as SGDLS and CDR2 as YYNGEE. This CDR3 has 13 amino acids. The ends were cut back, 0 bases at V and 4 bases at J, with 7 bases in the middle. CDR3 in amino acids: CASSVGTSTEAFF. DNA of the CDR3: TGTGCCAGCAGCGTAGGAACGAGCACTGAAGCTTTCTTT.

This rearrangement joins TRBV11-3 to TRBJ2-1; 9 nucleotides line up with TRBD2. From germline, CDR1 is SGHNT and CDR2 YENEEA. V gave up 5 bases and J gave up 6 bases; unmatched junction bases: 8. The CDR3 covers 15 residues. The chain's CDR3 is CASSPRGGLLNEQFF. In DNA, the CDR3 is TGTGCCAGCAGCCCGCGGGGGGGCCTCCTCAATGAGCAGTTCTTC. The full variable domain, in which reference TRBV11-3 and TRBJ2-1 provide the parts outside the CDR3, is EAGVVQSPRYKIIEKKQPVAFWCNPISGHNTLYWYLQNLGQGPELLIRYENEEAVDDSQLPKDRFSAERLKGVDSTLKIQPAELGDSAVYLCASSPRGGLLNEQFFGPGTRLTVL.

CDR3 sequence: CASSVAGASPYEQYF. The CDR3 DNA reads as TGTGCCAGCAGTGTAGCGGGGGCCTCCCCCTACGAGCAGTACTTC. This chain joins TRBV6-1 and TRBJ2-7; 9 bases are a match to TRBD2. Germline CDR1 MNHNS, CDR2 SASEGT. This CDR3 has 15 amino acids. V shed 4 bases and J 2 bases; nucleotides not matched to a gene: 6.